This T cell receptor beta chain was observed in a study of shared clonotypes between healthy human individuals. CDR1 and CDR2 from the germline V gene are SNHLY and FYNNEI. V gave up 7 bases and J gave up 6 bases, with 22 bases separating them. This CDR3 region has 15 residues. TCRdb keeps only in-frame clones here, not all; method: immunoSEQ multiplex PCR. The sample shows 2.3 million or so clones, 93% of them seen only once. The rearrangement uses TRBV2 and TRBJ2-7; possible D gene TRBD1, 8 bases. The sequence was collected from a man between 18 and 35 years old in good health. Some clones in this sample may be carry-over from other donors' samples. Sequencing input: naive CD4+ T cells from PBMCs. The subset here: CD45RA+ positively selected. The CDR3 DNA sequence: TGTGCCAGCACCGTCACCGGGACAGGCGGGGGCGAGCAGTACTTC. Translated: CASTVTGTGGGEQYF.